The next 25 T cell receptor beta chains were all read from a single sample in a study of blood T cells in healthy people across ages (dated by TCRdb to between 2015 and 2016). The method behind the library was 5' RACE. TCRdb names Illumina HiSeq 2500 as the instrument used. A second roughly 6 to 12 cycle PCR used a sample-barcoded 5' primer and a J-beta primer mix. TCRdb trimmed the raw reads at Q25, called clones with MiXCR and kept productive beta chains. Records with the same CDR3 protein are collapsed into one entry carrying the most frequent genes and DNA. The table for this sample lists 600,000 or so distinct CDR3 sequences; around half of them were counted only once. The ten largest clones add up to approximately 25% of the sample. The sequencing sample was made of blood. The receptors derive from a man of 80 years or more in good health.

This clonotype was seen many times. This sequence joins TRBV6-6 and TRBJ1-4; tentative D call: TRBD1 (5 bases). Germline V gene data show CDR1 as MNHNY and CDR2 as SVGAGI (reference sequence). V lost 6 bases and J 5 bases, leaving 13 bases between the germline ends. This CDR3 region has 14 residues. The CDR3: CASRLGVNNEKLFF. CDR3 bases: TGTGCCAGCAGGCTAGGGGTGAACAATGAAAAACTGTTTTTT.

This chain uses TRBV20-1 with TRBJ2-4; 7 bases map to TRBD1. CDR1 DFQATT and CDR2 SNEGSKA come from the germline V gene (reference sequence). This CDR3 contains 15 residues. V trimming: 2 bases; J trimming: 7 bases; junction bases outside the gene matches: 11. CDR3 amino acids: CSARTTETGWNIQYF. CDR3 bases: TGCAGTGCTAGAACTACCGAGACAGGGTGGAACATTCAGTACTTC.

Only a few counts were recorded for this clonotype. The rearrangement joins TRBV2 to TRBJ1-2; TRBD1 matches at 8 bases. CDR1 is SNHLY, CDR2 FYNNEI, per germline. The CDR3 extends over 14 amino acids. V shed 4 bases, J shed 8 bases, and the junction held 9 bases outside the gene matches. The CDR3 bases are TGTGCCAGCAGTGTGGAGGGACAGGATCGCGGCTACACCTTC. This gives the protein CASSVEGQDRGYTF.

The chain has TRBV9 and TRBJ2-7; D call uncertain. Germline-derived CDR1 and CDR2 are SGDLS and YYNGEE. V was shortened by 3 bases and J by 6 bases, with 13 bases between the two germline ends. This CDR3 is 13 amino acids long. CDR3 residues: CASSADGNCEQYF. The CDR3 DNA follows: TGTGCCAGCAGCGCGGACGGTAACTGCGAGCAGTACTTC. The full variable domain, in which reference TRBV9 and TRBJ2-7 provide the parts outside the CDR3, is DSGVTQTPKHLITATGQRVTLRCSPRSGDLSVYWYQQSLDQGLQFLIQYYNGEERAKGNILERFSAQQFPDLHSELNLSSLELGDSALYFCASSADGNCEQYFGPGTRLTVT.

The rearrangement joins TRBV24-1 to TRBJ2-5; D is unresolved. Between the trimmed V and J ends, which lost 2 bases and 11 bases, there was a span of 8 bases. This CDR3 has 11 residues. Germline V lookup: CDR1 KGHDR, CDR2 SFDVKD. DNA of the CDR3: TGTGCCACCAGTGATTACGCTGAGCAGTACTTC. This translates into CATSDYAEQYF.

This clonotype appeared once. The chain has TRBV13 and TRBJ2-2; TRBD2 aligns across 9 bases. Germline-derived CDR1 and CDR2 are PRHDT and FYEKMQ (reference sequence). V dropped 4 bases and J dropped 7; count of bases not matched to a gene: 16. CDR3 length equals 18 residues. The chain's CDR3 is CASSSPGAGGSYIGELFF. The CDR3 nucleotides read TGTGCCAGCAGCTCCCCAGGAGCGGGAGGCTCGTACATCGGGGAGCTGTTTTTT.

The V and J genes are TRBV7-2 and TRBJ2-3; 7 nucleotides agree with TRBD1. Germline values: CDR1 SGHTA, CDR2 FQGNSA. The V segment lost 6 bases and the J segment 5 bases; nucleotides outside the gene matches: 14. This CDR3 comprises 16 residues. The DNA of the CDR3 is TGTGCCAGCAGTCCACCGGGACAGAGATTCCTAGATACGCAGTATTTT. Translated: CASSPPGQRFLDTQYF.

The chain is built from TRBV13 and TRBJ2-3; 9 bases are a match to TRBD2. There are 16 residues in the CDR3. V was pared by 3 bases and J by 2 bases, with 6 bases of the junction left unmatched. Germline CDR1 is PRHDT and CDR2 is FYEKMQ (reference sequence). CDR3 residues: CASSFSAGGSTDTQYF. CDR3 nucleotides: TGTGCCAGCAGCTTTTCGGCGGGAGGGTCCACAGATACGCAGTATTTT.

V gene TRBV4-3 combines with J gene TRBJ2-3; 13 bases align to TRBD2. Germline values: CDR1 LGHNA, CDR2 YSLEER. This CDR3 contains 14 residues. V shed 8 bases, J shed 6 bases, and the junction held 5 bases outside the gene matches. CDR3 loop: CASAGTSGTDTQYF. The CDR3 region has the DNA TGCGCCAGCGCCGGGACTAGCGGGACCGATACGCAGTATTTT.

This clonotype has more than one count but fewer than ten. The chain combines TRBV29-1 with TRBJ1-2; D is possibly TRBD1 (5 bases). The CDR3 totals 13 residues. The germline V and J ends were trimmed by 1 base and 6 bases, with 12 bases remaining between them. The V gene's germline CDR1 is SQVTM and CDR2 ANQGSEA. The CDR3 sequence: CSVEVGREDGYTF. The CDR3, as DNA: TGCAGCGTTGAAGTGGGCAGGGAGGATGGCTACACCTTC.

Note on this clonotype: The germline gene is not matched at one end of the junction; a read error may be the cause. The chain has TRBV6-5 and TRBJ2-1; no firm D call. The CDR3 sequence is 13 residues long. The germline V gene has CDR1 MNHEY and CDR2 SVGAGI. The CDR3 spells CVSSTRDGYEQFF. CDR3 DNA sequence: TGTGTCAGCAGCACCCGCGACGGGTACGAGCAGTTCTTC.

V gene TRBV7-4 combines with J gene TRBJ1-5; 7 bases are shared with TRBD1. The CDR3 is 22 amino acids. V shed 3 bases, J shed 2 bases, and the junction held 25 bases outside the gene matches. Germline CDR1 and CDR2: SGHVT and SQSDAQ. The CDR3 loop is CASSFEGGLGKKWGPRNQPQHF. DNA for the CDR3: TGTGCCAGCAGCTTCGAAGGGGGCCTCGGGAAGAAATGGGGCCCACGCAATCAGCCCCAGCATTTT.

The DNA of the CDR3 is TGTGCCAGCAGCTTAGAGGGGAGAGGGTCTGTGGATACGCAGTATTTT. Its translation: CASSLEGRGSVDTQYF. The chain combines TRBV11-2 with TRBJ2-3; TRBD2 might be the D (5 bases). Deletions cut 0 bases from V and 6 bases from J, with 16 bases between. Germline CDR1 is SGHAT and CDR2 is FQNNGV. This CDR3 spans 16 amino acids.

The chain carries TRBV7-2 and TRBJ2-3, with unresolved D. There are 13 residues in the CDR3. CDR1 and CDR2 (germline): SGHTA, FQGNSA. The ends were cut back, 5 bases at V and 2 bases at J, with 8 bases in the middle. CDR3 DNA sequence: TGTGCCAGCAGCCGTTACTTCACAGATACGCAGTATTTT. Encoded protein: CASSRYFTDTQYF.

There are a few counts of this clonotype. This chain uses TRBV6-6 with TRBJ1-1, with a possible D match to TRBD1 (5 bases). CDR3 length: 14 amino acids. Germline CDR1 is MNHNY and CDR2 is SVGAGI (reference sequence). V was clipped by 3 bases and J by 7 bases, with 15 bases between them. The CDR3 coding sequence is TGTGCCAGCAGTTATTCGACCGGGGACTTTGAAGCTTTCTTT. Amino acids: CASSYSTGDFEAFF.

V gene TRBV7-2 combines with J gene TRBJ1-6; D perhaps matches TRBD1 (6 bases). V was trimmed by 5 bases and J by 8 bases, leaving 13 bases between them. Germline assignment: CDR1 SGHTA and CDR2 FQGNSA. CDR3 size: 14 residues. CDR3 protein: CTSSPGQGYSPLHF. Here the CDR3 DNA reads TGTACCAGCAGCCCGGGGCAGGGGTATTCACCCCTCCACTTT.

CDR3 in DNA: TGTGCCACCAGTGGTACAGGACACGGGAGCACAGATACGCAGTATTTT. Its protein product is CATSGTGHGSTDTQYF. This chain links TRBV24-1 with TRBJ2-3, with a possible D match to TRBD1 (5 bases). The V end lost 5 bases, the J end lost 0 bases, and 14 bases lay between the germline ends. This CDR3 is built from 16 residues. Germline CDR1 reads KGHDR; CDR2 reads SFDVKD.

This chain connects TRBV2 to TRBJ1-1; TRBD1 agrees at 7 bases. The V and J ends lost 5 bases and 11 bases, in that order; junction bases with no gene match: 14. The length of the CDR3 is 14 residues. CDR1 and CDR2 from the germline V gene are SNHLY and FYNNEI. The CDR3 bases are TGTGCCAGCAGTTTAGACAGGGCGGAAAGAGGGGCTTTCTTT. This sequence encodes CASSLDRAERGAFF.

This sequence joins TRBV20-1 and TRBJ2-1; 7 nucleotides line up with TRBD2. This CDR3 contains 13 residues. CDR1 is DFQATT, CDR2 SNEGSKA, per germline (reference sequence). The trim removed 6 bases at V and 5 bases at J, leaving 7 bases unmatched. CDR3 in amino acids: CSARLAVDNEQFF. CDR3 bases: TGCAGTGCCAGACTAGCTGTCGACAATGAGCAGTTCTTC.

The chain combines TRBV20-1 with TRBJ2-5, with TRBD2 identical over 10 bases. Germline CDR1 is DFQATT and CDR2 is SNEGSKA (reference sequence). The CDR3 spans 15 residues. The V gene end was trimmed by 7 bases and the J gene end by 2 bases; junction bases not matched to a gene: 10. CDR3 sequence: CSVIAGGPLQETQYF. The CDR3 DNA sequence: TGCAGTGTTATAGCGGGGGGCCCGTTGCAAGAGACCCAGTACTTC.

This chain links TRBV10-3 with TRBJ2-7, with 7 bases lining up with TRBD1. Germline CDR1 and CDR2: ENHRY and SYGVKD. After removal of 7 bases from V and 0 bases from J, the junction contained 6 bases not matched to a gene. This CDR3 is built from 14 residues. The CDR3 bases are TGTGCCATCACCAGGGACAGCAGCTCCTACGAGCAGTACTTC. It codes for CAITRDSSSYEQYF.

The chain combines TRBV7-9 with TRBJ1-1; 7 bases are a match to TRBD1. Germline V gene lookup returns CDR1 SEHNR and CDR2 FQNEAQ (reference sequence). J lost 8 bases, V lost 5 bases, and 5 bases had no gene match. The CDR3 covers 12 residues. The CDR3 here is CASSRRGWEAFF. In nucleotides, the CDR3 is TGTGCCAGCAGCCGCAGGGGGTGGGAAGCTTTCTTT. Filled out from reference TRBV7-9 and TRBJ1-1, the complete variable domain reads DTGVSQNPRHKITKRGQNVTFRCDPISEHNRLYWYRQTLGQGPEFLTYFQNEAQLEKSRLLSDRFSAERPKGSFSTLEIQRTEQGDSAMYLCASSRRGWEAFFGQGTRLTVV.

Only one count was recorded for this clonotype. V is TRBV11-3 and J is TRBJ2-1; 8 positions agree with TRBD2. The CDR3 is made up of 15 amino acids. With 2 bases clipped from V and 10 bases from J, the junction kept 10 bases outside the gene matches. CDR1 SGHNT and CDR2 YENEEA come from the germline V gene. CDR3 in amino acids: CASSLYPGGPGEQFF. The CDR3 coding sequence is TGTGCCAGCAGCTTATATCCGGGAGGGCCGGGGGAGCAGTTCTTC.

The CDR3, as DNA: TGTGCCAGCAGTTTAAGTAGCGGGAGGACCACAGATACGCAGTATTTT. Translated: CASSLSSGRTTDTQYF. This chain joins TRBV12-3 or TRBV12-4 and TRBJ2-3; 10 nucleotides line up with TRBD2. The J segment lost 2 bases and the V segment lost 2 bases, leaving 4 bases of the junction unmatched. There are 16 residues in the CDR3.

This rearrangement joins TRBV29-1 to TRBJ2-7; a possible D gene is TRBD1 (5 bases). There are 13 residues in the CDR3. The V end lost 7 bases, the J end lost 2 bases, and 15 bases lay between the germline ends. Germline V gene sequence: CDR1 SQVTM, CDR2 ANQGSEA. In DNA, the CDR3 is TGCAGCGGACTTGAAAGGGGAACCTACGAGCAGTACTTC. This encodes CSGLERGTYEQYF.